The clone carrying this TCR beta chain was counted a few times. These data belong to a study of technical replicates of blood from a few donors. The CDR3 extends over 18 amino acids. Germline lookup yields CDR1 SGHNT and CDR2 YENEEA. The ends lost 5 bases at V and 0 bases at J; junction bases unmatched: 12. TCRdb's table, derived via immunoSEQ multiplex PCR, lists solely in-frame clones and lacks some. The sample gives roughly 70,000 clones, about 97% of which show up once; about 0.24% is in the top ten. Source material: T cells isolated from PBMCs. The origin of this receptor is a human donor in good health. The rearrangement links TRBV11-3 to TRBJ2-3; 9 bases are shared with TRBD2. In DNA form, the CDR3 reads TGTGCCAGCAGCCCCAACAGAGGACTAGCGCGTAGCACAGATACGCAGTATTTT. Translated, it gives CASSPNRGLARSTDTQYF.